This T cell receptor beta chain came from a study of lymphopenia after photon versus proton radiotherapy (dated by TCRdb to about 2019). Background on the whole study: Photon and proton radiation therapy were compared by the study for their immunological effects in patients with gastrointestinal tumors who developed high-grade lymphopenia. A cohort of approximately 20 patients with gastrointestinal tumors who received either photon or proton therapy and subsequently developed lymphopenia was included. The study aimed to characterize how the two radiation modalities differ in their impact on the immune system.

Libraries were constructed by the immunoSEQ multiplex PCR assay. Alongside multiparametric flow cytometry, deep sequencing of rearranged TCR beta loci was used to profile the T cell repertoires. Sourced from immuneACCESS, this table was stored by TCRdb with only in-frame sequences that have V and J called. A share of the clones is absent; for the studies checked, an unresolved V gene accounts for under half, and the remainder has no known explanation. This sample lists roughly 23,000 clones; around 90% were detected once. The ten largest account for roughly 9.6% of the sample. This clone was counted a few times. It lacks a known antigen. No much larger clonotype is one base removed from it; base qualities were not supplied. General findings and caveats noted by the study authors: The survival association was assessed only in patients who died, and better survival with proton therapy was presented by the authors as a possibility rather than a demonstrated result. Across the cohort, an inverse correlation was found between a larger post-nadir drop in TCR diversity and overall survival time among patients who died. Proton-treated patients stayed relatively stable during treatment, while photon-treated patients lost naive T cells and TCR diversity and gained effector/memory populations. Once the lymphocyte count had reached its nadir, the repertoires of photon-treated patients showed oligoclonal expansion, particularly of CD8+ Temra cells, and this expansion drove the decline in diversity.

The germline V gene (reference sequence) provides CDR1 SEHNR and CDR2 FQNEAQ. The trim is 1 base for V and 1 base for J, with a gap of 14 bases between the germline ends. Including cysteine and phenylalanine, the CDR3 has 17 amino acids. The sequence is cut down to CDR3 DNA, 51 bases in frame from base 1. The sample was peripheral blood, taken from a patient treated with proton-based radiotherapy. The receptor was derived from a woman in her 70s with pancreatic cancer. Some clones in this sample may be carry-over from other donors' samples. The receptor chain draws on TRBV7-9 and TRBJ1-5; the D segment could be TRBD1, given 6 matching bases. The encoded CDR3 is CASSLGGGEGSNQPQHF. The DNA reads TGTGCCAGCAGCTTAGGGGGGGGCGAAGGGAGCAATCAGCCCCAGCATTTT. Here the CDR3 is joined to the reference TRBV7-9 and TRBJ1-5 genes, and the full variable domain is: DTGVSQNPRHKITKRGQNVTFRCDPISEHNRLYWYRQTLGQGPEFLTYFQNEAQLEKSRLLSDRFSAERPKGSFSTLEIQRTEQGDSAMYLCASSLGGGEGSNQPQHFGDGTRLSIL.